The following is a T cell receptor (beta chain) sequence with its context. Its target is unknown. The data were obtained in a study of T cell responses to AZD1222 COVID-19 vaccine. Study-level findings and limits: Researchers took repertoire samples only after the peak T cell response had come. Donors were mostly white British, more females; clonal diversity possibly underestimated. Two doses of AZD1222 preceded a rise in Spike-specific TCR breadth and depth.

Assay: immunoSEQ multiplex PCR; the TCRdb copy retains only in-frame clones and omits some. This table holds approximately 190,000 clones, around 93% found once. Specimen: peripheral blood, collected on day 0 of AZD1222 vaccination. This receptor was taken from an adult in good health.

The CDR3 sequence: CASLDRGRENTEAFF. The CDR3, as DNA: TGTGCCAGCTTAGACAGGGGAAGGGAGAACACTGAAGCTTTCTTT. J is TRBJ1-1 and V is TRBV27; 8 bases align to TRBD1. CDR1 and CDR2 (germline): MNHEY, SMNVEV (reference sequence). Trimming cost V 8 bases and J 1 base; bases outside gene matches: 9. This CDR3 is built from 15 residues.